Following are 18 T cell receptor beta chains from one sample sequenced in a study of blood T cells in healthy people across ages. Together with a sample-barcoded 5' primer, a J-beta primer mix was included in a second PCR lasting roughly 6 to 12 cycles. TCRdb fed the 5' RACE reads into MiXCR, producing one record per CDR3 protein. Among some 920,000 distinct CDR3 sequences listed, roughly 47% were seen once. The specimen sequenced was blood. Receptors originate from a woman aged 55 to 70 in good health.

The V gene is TRBV7-9, the J gene TRBJ2-6, with D possibly being TRBD2 (5 bases). The CDR3 is made up of 18 amino acids. V shed 3 bases and J shed 0 bases, with 15 bases lying between them. Germline lookup yields CDR1 SEHNR and CDR2 FQNEAQ (reference sequence). The CDR3 DNA is TGTGCCAGCAGCTTTCGGGAAGGACGAAACTCTGGGGCCAACGTCCTGACTTTC. Its protein is CASSFREGRNSGANVLTF.

The chain recombines TRBV20-1 with TRBJ1-2, with 9 positions matching TRBD1. The junction had 10 bases not matched to a gene; V was cut back by 6 bases and J by 11 bases. Germline CDR1 is DFQATT and CDR2 is SNEGSKA (reference sequence). CDR3 length: 12 residues. CDR3 protein: CSARTGVGGYTF. CDR3 DNA: TGCAGTGCCCGGACAGGGGTTGGTGGTTACACCTTC.

This chain uses TRBV7-9 with TRBJ2-2, with D tentatively TRBD1 or TRBD2 (6 bases each). Per germline, CDR1 SEHNR and CDR2 FQNEAQ (reference sequence). The length of the CDR3 is 18 residues. Trimming left V 4 bases short and J 6 bases short, with 24 bases between. The CDR3 nucleotides are TGTGCCAGCAGCTCCGCAATCCGGGGGACAACTTCTCCCGGGGAGCTGTTTTTT. As protein: CASSSAIRGTTSPGELFF.

The J gene is TRBJ1-5, the V gene TRBV20-1; 9 nucleotides line up with TRBD1. The junction had 7 bases not matched to a gene; V was cut back by 3 bases and J by 4 bases. The CDR3 length is 15 residues. Germline V lookup: CDR1 DFQATT, CDR2 SNEGSKA (reference sequence). This CDR3 reads CSARKTGGKNQPQHF. Here the CDR3 DNA reads TGCAGTGCTAGGAAGACAGGGGGTAAGAATCAGCCCCAGCATTTT.

V is TRBV20-1 and J is TRBJ2-2, with unresolved D. Trimming removed 3 bases from V and 5 bases from J, with 4 bases in between. CDR1 and CDR2 (germline): DFQATT, SNEGSKA (reference sequence). The CDR3 consists of 11 residues. The CDR3 loop is CSARGTGELFF. CDR3 in DNA: TGCAGTGCTAGGGGTACCGGGGAGCTGTTTTTT.

Here the CDR3 reads CASSQFSQETQYF. The CDR3 DNA is TGTGCCAGCAGCCAATTTTCCCAAGAGACCCAGTACTTC. V gene TRBV16 combines with J gene TRBJ2-5; D not resolved. The CDR3 totals 13 residues. In germline, CDR1 is KGHSY, CDR2 FQNENV. The V end was cut by 1 base, the J end by 1 base, with 4 bases between.

This clonotype showed up just a few times. CDR3: CASGVLSYEQYF. The CDR3, as DNA: TGTGCCAGCGGAGTACTCAGCTACGAGCAGTACTTC. The rearrangement links TRBV7-9 to TRBJ2-7, with D hard to call. This CDR3 region has 12 residues. In germline, CDR1 is SEHNR, CDR2 FQNEAQ (reference sequence). The V and J ends lost 8 bases and 3 bases respectively, with 11 bases between them.

This clonotype was seen just once. In DNA form, the CDR3 reads TGTGCCAGCAGCCTCACTAGCGGGAACAATTACGAGCAGTACTTC. This encodes CASSLTSGNNYEQYF. The chain carries TRBV28 and TRBJ2-7; 10 nucleotides align to TRBD2. Germline CDR1 and CDR2: MDHEN and SYDVKM. The trim removed 6 bases at V and 4 bases at J, leaving 9 bases unmatched. This CDR3 comprises 15 residues.

This clonotype was seen only a few times. The chain has TRBV7-3 and TRBJ2-7; 7 nucleotides align to TRBD2. The germline CDR1 and CDR2 sequences are SGHTA and FQGTGA. The CDR3 extends over 15 amino acids. Trimming took 2 bases from V and 7 from J; bases not matched to a gene: 11. Written as DNA, the CDR3 is TGTGCCAGCAGCTTAGGACTAGGGGTCGACAATGAGCAGTACTTC. It yields the protein CASSLGLGVDNEQYF.

The chain is built from TRBV20-1 and TRBJ2-3, with D maybe TRBD2 (5 bases). CDR1 and CDR2 from the germline V gene are DFQATT and SNEGSKA (reference sequence). The V and J ends lost 6 bases and 1 base respectively, with 14 bases between them. The CDR3 covers 14 residues. As DNA, the CDR3 is TGCAGTGCCCCCCAGAGCGGAGGCACAGATACGCAGTATTTT. It translates to CSAPQSGGTDTQYF.

Comments on this clonotype: At one end the junction does not follow the germline gene, possibly because of a read error. The J gene is TRBJ2-5, the V gene TRBV12-3 or TRBV12-4, with 9 nucleotides matching TRBD2. CDR3 length equals 15 residues. CDR3 loop: CASRLSGRNQEIQYF. Here the CDR3 DNA reads TGTGCCAGCAGACTGAGCGGGAGGAACCAAGAGATCCAGTACTTC.

CDR3 coding DNA: TGTGCCGCCCCGTGGGGAAACGGTTACGAGCAGTACTTC. Its translation is CAAPWGNGYEQYF. The chain combines TRBV7-4 with TRBJ2-7; no clear D. Germline CDR1 is SGHVT and CDR2 is SQSDAQ. Trimming removed 11 bases at V and 4 bases at J, with 18 bases between. The CDR3 sequence is 13 residues long.

The chain is built from TRBV7-7 and TRBJ2-2; tentatively, D is TRBD2 (6 bases). Trimming pared 0 bases from V and 0 bases from J, leaving 8 bases between. This CDR3 has 16 amino acids. In germline, CDR1 is SSHAT, CDR2 FNYEAQ (reference sequence). CDR3 bases: TGTGCCAGCAGCTTAGCGGCGGGAACGAACACCGGGGAGCTGTTTTTT. Its translation is CASSLAAGTNTGELFF. Full variable domain (rest looked up from reference TRBV7-7 and TRBJ2-2): GAGVSQSPRYKVTKRGQDVTLRCDPISSHATLYWYQQALGQGPEFLTYFNYEAQPDKSGLPSDRFSAERPEGSISTLTIQRTEQRDSAMYRCASSLAAGTNTGELFFGEGSRLTVL.

V gene TRBV10-3 combines with J gene TRBJ2-1, with a tentative D call TRBD2 (5 bases). The CDR3 consists of 17 residues. Germline values: CDR1 ENHRY, CDR2 SYGVKD. The V end was cut by 11 bases, the J end by 7 bases, with 30 bases between. For the CDR3, the DNA is TGTGCCGTTTCGCAATTTCTGACTATGGAACTCAGTAATGAGCAGTTCTTC. Protein sequence: CAVSQFLTMELSNEQFF.

The chain couples TRBV15 to TRBJ2-1, with 7 positions matching TRBD1. Per germline, CDR1 LNHNV and CDR2 YYDKDF (reference sequence). The J segment lost 8 bases and the V segment lost 0 bases, leaving 7 bases of the junction unmatched. This CDR3 region has 15 residues. The CDR3 is CATSRDPDRVDEQFF. CDR3 bases: TGTGCCACCAGCAGAGATCCCGACAGGGTTGATGAGCAGTTCTTC.

V gene TRBV21-1 combines with J gene TRBJ2-4; TRBD2, the table's D call, lacks a check against the DNA. The closer fit of TRBJ2-7 to the DNA end suggests the J call may be wrong. TRBV21-1 is given as a pseudogene. The CDR3 covers 16 residues. CDR3 sequence: CASSGGVGTRSYEQYF. The CDR3 DNA reads as TGTGCCAGCAGCGGTGGTGTAGGGACTAGAAGCTACGAGCAGTACTTC.

This clonotype was picked up many times. In DNA, the CDR3 is TGCGCCAGCAGCTTGGAGGGCAGTAGCTTCTACGAGCAGTACTTC. It encodes CASSLEGSSFYEQYF. The chain has TRBV5-1 and TRBJ2-7; no firm D call. The CDR3 runs to 15 residues. V was cut by 0 bases and J by 3 bases, with 13 bases left in between. Germline V gene sequence: CDR1 SGHRS, CDR2 YFSETQ.

This chain connects TRBV7-9 to TRBJ1-6; 9 nucleotides match TRBD1. V lost 4 bases, J lost 8 bases, and 9 bases stayed unmatched. From germline, CDR1 is SEHNR and CDR2 FQNEAQ (reference sequence). This CDR3 is 16 amino acids long. CDR3 amino acids: CASSYYRGRRDSPLHF. The CDR3 nucleotides read TGTGCCAGCAGCTATTACAGGGGGCGGAGAGATTCACCCCTCCACTTT.